The clone carrying this T cell receptor (beta chain) was seen a few times. Its antigen remains unknown. This entry comes from a study of T-cell reconstitution after alpha-beta-depleted transplantation in children. Construction of the TCRbeta library involved unique molecular identifiers. In TCRdb, the PCR reads were re-called with MiXCR into one record per CDR3 protein. The sample carries 250,000 to 400,000 distinct CDR3 sequences, around 25% recorded once. Study-wide results and caveats: One year after transplant, T-cell counts and diversity came mostly from newly produced T cells.

Sample: PBMCs, mostly from graft donor cells, taken 180 days after TCRalphabeta/CD19-depleted stem cell transplant. The sequence came from a male patient between 10 and 17 years old who had a stem cell transplant for acute lymphoblastic leukemia, so the T cells may come from the graft donor.

CDR3 protein: CASSPSTVLEQYF. CDR3 sequence (DNA): TGTGCCAGCAGTCCTTCAACGGTGCTCGAGCAGTACTTC. The chain joins TRBV7-9 to TRBJ2-7; D uncertain. Trimming removed 6 bases from V and 6 bases from J, with 15 bases in between. The CDR3 has 13 amino acids. Germline V gene data show CDR1 as SEHNR and CDR2 as FQNEAQ (reference sequence).